This T cell receptor (beta chain) comes out of a study of vaccination and CD4 T cells after COVID-19. Concerning this clonotype itself: Antigen unknown.

Treatment indicated: roughly 10-day PBMC culture with coronavirus spike peptide pools or control peptides (ViraFEST assay). The CDR3 is 18 amino acids. The trim removed 2 bases at V and 0 bases at J, leaving 7 bases unmatched. CDR1 and CDR2 from the germline V gene are MNHEY and SVGAGI. Cultured CD4+ T cell DNA was sequenced using the Oncomine TCR Beta short-read assay. MiXCR, applied by TCRdb to the PCR reads, yields one record per CDR3 protein. Among 2,500 to 3,000 distinct CDR3 sequences listed, 25% to 40% were seen once. The sample comprised CD4+ T cells from blood, cultured in vitro. The chain employs TRBV6-5 and TRBJ1-6; 7 positions match TRBD1. The source of this sequence is a human donor who had recovered from COVID-19. The CDR3 DNA is TGTGCCAGCAGTTACGGAGGACAGGAGAGCTCCTATAATTCACCCCTCCACTTT. This sequence encodes CASSYGGQESSYNSPLHF.